This T cell receptor beta chain comes out of a study of T cells after yellow fever vaccination. General observations from the study: Booster sampling recovered most clones from primary vaccination (96% CD4, over 75% CD8). Clonotypes appearing in both CD4 and CD8 compartments existed, and their share was small. By day 5 rather than day 15, the secondary response had peaked, though it was weaker.

The ends were cut back, 5 bases at V and 9 bases at J, with 17 bases in the middle. The germline V gene has CDR1 SGHTA and CDR2 FQGNSA. CDR3 length equals 14 residues. As to this clonotype: Its antigen remains unknown.

By 5'RACE template switching, TCR cDNA was produced, with a universal primer site and UMIs added in the process. TCRdb processed the 5' RACE reads anew with MiXCR; each CDR3 protein has one entry. The sample yields 450,000 to 550,000 distinct CDR3 sequences, roughly a fifth seen once. V usage is TRBV7-2 and J usage is TRBJ2-1; possible D gene TRBD2, 5 bases. The specimen comprised PBMCs, sampled less than 25 days after the first yellow fever vaccination. The receptor's source is a man younger than 30 who received the YFV17D yellow fever vaccine. CDR3 protein: CASSPELVNSEQFF. CDR3 in DNA: TGTGCCAGCAGCCCCGAACTAGTAAACAGTGAGCAGTTCTTC.